What follows are 17 T cell receptor beta chains derived from one specimen sequenced in a study of T cell responses to AZD1222 COVID-19 vaccine. Sequencing used immunoSEQ multiplex PCR; TCRdb keeps in-frame clones, though not all of them. Counted here are about 140,000 clones, more than 85% occurring once; the ten biggest clones make up around 3.5%. The sequences come from peripheral blood, collected 28 days after the second AZD1222 dose. The receptors originated from an adult who received the AZD1222 COVID-19 vaccine.

In its sample, this clone was seen a few times. V gene TRBV10-3 combines with J gene TRBJ1-6; 9 positions match TRBD1. The germline gives CDR1 ENHRY, CDR2 SYGVKD. V lost 4 bases and J lost 8; bases outside the gene matches: 6. The CDR3 length is 15 residues. CDR3 loop: CAISAQGARDSPLHF. The CDR3, as DNA: TGTGCCATCAGTGCACAGGGGGCGCGGGATTCACCCCTCCACTTT.

V gene TRBV19 combines with J gene TRBJ1-1, with TRBD1 matching over 11 bases. The CDR3 consists of 15 residues. Trimming at V came to 3 bases and at J to 5 bases, leaving 5 bases not matched to a gene. Germline V CDR1 and CDR2: LNHDA, SQIVND (reference sequence). The CDR3 nucleotides read TGTGCCAGTAGTATGTTGGACAGGGGGCGAACTGAAGCTTTCTTT. Translating gives CASSMLDRGRTEAFF.

V and J are TRBV2 and TRBJ2-7, with 13 bases matching TRBD2. CDR3 length: 14 residues. CDR1 is SNHLY and CDR2 is FYNNEI in the germline V gene. The V and J ends lost 4 bases and 3 bases, in that order; junction bases with no gene match: 0. CDR3 DNA: TGTGCCAGCAGTGGGACTAGCGGGAGCTACGAGCAGTACTTC. Translated: CASSGTSGSYEQYF.

At least ten counts were recorded for this clone. V and J are TRBV28 and TRBJ1-6; tentative D call: TRBD1 (6 bases). V was shortened by 6 bases and J by 4 bases, with 10 bases between the two germline ends. Looked up from germline, CDR1 is MDHEN and CDR2 is SYDVKM. The CDR3 runs to 14 residues. The CDR3 here is CASSRGQYNSPLHF. The CDR3 coding sequence is TGTGCCAGCAGCCGCGGACAGTATAATTCACCCCTCCACTTT.

The chain has TRBV11-2 and TRBJ1-5; D not resolved. Per germline, CDR1 SGHAT and CDR2 FQNNGV. The germline V and J ends were trimmed by 0 bases and 0 bases, with 6 bases remaining between them. The CDR3 consists of 15 residues. As DNA, the CDR3 is TGTGCCAGCAGCTTAGAGCCGGCTAGCAATCAGCCCCAGCATTTT. Translated: CASSLEPASNQPQHF.

This chain links TRBV25-1 with TRBJ1-1; 11 bases fit TRBD1. V lost 6 bases, J lost 11 bases, and 11 bases stayed unmatched. The CDR3 has 14 amino acids. CDR1 is MGHDK and CDR2 is SYGVNS in the germline V gene. CDR3 loop: CASRRGQGAFHAFF. The CDR3 DNA reads TGTGCCAGCAGGCGAGGACAGGGGGCCTTCCACGCTTTCTTT.

The chain uses TRBV30 and TRBJ2-5; 11 bases map to TRBD2. Germline V gene sequence: CDR1 GTSNPN, CDR2 SVGIG (reference sequence). V lost 0 bases and J lost 5; bases outside the gene matches: 5. This CDR3 is 15 amino acids long. DNA of the CDR3: TGTGCCTGGAGTGTAACTAGCGGGAGTTGGGAGACCCAGTACTTC. Residues: CAWSVTSGSWETQYF. Filled out from reference TRBV30 and TRBJ2-5, the complete variable domain reads SQTIHQWPATLVQPVGSPLSLECTVEGTSNPNLYWYRQAAGRGLQLLFYSVGIGQISSEVPQNLSASRPQDRQFILSSKKLLLSDSGFYLCAWSVTSGSWETQYFGPGTRLLVL.

This sequence joins TRBV4-3 and TRBJ1-1; D is undetermined. The CDR3 has 17 amino acids. V lost 3 bases and J 4 bases, leaving 21 bases between the germline ends. CDR1 is LGHNA and CDR2 is YSLEER in the germline V gene. The CDR3 bases are TGCGCCAGCAGCCACAGACGGGCAGGAGGATTGAGCACTGAAGCTTTCTTT. Translated, it gives CASSHRRAGGLSTEAFF.

The rearrangement joins TRBV19 to TRBJ2-2, with TRBD2 matching 12 bases. The CDR3 length is 19 residues. With V trimmed by 0 bases and J by 0 bases, 5 bases remained unmatched. The germline V gene has CDR1 LNHDA and CDR2 SQIVND (reference sequence). The CDR3 nucleotides are TGTGCCAGTAGTATAGATCGGGCTAGCGGGAGGGCGAACACCGGGGAGCTGTTTTTT. Amino acids: CASSIDRASGRANTGELFF.

The rearrangement joins TRBV19 to TRBJ1-1; 7 positions agree with TRBD1. This CDR3 has 13 residues. The trim removed 9 bases at V and 4 bases at J, leaving 8 bases unmatched. CDR1 is LNHDA and CDR2 is SQIVND in the germline V gene (reference sequence). Here the CDR3 DNA reads TGTGCCAGCGCGACACAGGGGAGCACTGAAGCTTTCTTT. It specifies CASATQGSTEAFF.

This clone turned up a few times. This sequence joins TRBV28 and TRBJ1-5, with no clear D. Trimming shortened V by 2 bases and J by 0 bases, and 11 bases separated the two germline ends. The germline CDR1 and CDR2 sequences are MDHEN and SYDVKM. This CDR3 comprises 16 residues. Here the CDR3 reads CASSLQQPYSNQPQHF. CDR3 in DNA: TGTGCCAGCAGTTTACAACAACCGTATAGCAATCAGCCCCAGCATTTT.

The chain employs TRBV18 and TRBJ1-3; 8 nucleotides align to TRBD1. Germline lookup yields CDR1 KGHSH and CDR2 LQKENI. The trim removed 5 bases at V and 3 bases at J, leaving 3 bases unmatched. The CDR3 has 14 residues. The CDR3, as DNA: TGTGCCAGCTCAATGACAGGGGATGGAAACACCATATATTTT. The encoded protein is CASSMTGDGNTIYF. Full variable domain (remainder filled in from reference TRBV18 and TRBJ1-3): NAGVMQNPRHLVRRRGQEARLRCSPMKGHSHVYWYRQLPEEGLKFMVYLQKENIIDESGMPKERFSAEFPKEGPSILRIQQVVRGDSAAYFCASSMTGDGNTIYFGEGSWLTVV.

The rearrangement links TRBV9 to TRBJ1-4; 9 nucleotides align to TRBD1. V was pared by 4 bases and J by 5 bases, with 6 bases of the junction left unmatched. Germline CDR1 reads SGDLS; CDR2 reads YYNGEE. CDR3 size: 15 residues. The CDR3 is CASSPGGTGNEKLFF. The CDR3 region has the DNA TGTGCCAGCAGCCCGGGGGGGACAGGGAATGAAAAACTGTTTTTT.

The chain recombines TRBV6-5 with TRBJ1-2; D might be TRBD1 (6 bases). V dropped 0 bases and J dropped 7 bases, with 12 bases sitting between them. Germline CDR1 MNHEY, CDR2 SVGAGI. The CDR3 is 14 amino acids. The CDR3 bases are TGTGCCAGCAGTTACTCCGGCAGGGGTGGTGGCTACACCTTC. This gives the protein CASSYSGRGGGYTF.

The table lists this clone with a count of one. The CDR3 loop is CASSQQEPAGPQHF. In DNA form, the CDR3 reads TGTGCCAGCAGTCAACAGGAGCCAGCGGGGCCCCAGCATTTT. V and J are TRBV6-5 and TRBJ1-5, with D possibly TRBD1 on 5 matching bases. V was trimmed by 5 bases and J by 9 bases, leaving 17 bases between them. Per the germline V gene, CDR1 is MNHEY and CDR2 is SVGAGI. The CDR3 is made up of 14 amino acids.

CDR3 in amino acids: CASSYKYTIYF. The CDR3 coding sequence is TGTGCCAGCAGTTACAAGTACACCATATATTTT. V usage is TRBV6-6 and J usage is TRBJ1-3; no reliable D call. Germline V gives CDR1 MNHNY, CDR2 SVGAGI (reference sequence). The CDR3 runs 11 residues. Trimming left V 2 bases short and J 8 bases short, with 4 bases between.

The chain is built from TRBV2 and TRBJ2-7, with D unclear. Trimming removed 3 bases at V and 3 bases at J, with 6 bases between. The CDR3 is 12 amino acids. Germline CDR1 SNHLY, CDR2 FYNNEI. This CDR3 reads CASSESGYEQYF. CDR3 nucleotides: TGTGCCAGCAGTGAGAGTGGCTACGAGCAGTACTTC.